What follows is one T cell receptor (beta chain) and its context. Its cognate antigen is unknown. This sample is drawn from a study of CD8 T cells in ankylosing spondylitis. Study results and caveats: Seemingly distinctive of ankylosing spondylitis blood was a TCR beta motif formed by eight highly homologous variants.

The V end lost 0 bases, the J end lost 8 bases, and 19 bases lay between the germline ends. The CDR3 extends over 16 amino acids. From germline, CDR1 is ENHRY and CDR2 SYGVKD. For TCR beta, libraries came from quantitative 5'-RACE with molecular barcodes. A single record per CDR3 protein comes from TCRdb applying MiXCR to the 5' RACE reads. The repertoire includes under 950,000 distinct CDR3 sequences, roughly 20% of them detected once, and about a fifth sits in the top ten. The chain employs TRBV10-3 and TRBJ1-2; possible D gene TRBD1, 6 bases. The sequencing sample was made of blood, either unsorted or a sorted T cell fraction (not recorded which). The source is a male donor with ankylosing spondylitis. The CDR3 DNA sequence: TGTGCCATCAGTGAGTCGAACACAGGGAACCTCTGGGGCTACACCTTC. It codes for CAISESNTGNLWGYTF.